These T cell receptor beta chains were read from a single sample in a study of graft-versus-host responses after intestinal transplantation. The table came from immunoSEQ multiplex PCR; TCRdb's copy has only in-frame clones and leaves some out. The sample has 30,000 to 45,000 clones, over 85% seen once. The antigens these receptors bind are not known. Specimen: unstimulated CD8+ T cells sorted from spleen or lymph node cells, collected before transplant. The receptors originated from a human donor who was the organ donor for an intestinal transplant. Both conserved end residues are part of each CDR3. Each record gives: J gene, V gene, clone size, D gene, CDR3 DNA, CDR3 protein. A D gene is named only where the DNA matches it firmly. Expanded clones are given a class, and other clones once, few, many or no size at all.

>TRBJ2-7|TRBV29-1|once|.
TGCAGCGTTGGAGACTACCCACTGGCGTACGAGCAGTACTTC
CSVGDYPLAYEQYF
>TRBJ1-4|TRBV5-1|.|TRBD1
TGCGCCAGCAGCCGAACGACAGGGGAAAATGAAAAACTGTTTTTT
CASSRTTGENEKLFF
>TRBJ1-1|TRBV5-6|.|.
TGTGCCAGCAGCTTGTTAGCCAGTGAAGCTTTCTTT
CASSLLASEAFF
>TRBJ1-1|TRBV5-1|.|.
TGCGCCAGCAGCTTGGAACCCCCAGCAGGCCAATATGAAGCTTTCTTT
CASSLEPPAGQYEAFF
>TRBJ2-7|TRBV28|once|.
TGTGCCAGCAGCGGGACACCGAACTACGAGCAGTACTTC
CASSGTPNYEQYF
>TRBJ2-1|TRBV11-3|.|TRBD2
TGTGCCAGCAGCTTGGGGAGGGTAGCGGCCAATGAGCAGTTCTTC
CASSLGRVAANEQFF
>TRBJ1-1|TRBV28|.|.
TGTGCCAGCAGCCCTCCCCGCGGGTACACTTTGGACACTGAAGCTTTCTTT
CASSPPRGYTLDTEAFF
>TRBJ1-2|TRBV11-3|.|.
TGTGCCAGCAGACCAGACAGCAGCTATGGCTACACCTTC
CASRPDSSYGYTF
>TRBJ2-1|TRBV28|.|.
TGTGCCACCGAGGGGGAGGACTCTGAGCAGTTCTTC
CATEGEDSEQFF
>TRBJ2-3|TRBV15|.|TRBD2
TGTGCCACCAGCAGATTCGCGGGGAGGGGAGATACGCAGTATTTT
CATSRFAGRGDTQYF
>TRBJ1-4|TRBV28|.|TRBD1
TGTGCCAGCACCCCCGACAGGGTGACAACTAATGAAAAACTGTTTTTT
CASTPDRVTTNEKLFF
>TRBJ2-7|TRBV4-1|.|TRBD2
TGCGCCAGCAGCCCGACTAGCGGGAGTATATACGAGCAGTACTTC
CASSPTSGSIYEQYF
>TRBJ2-3|TRBV28|.|.
TGTGCCAGCAGTACGCCGGGCCTTAGCACAGATACGCAGTATTTT
CASSTPGLSTDTQYF
>TRBJ1-1|TRBV28|.|.
TGTGCCAGCAGTTTACCCGCCGTGACAGGCCACACTGAAGCTTTCTTT
CASSLPAVTGHTEAFF
>TRBJ1-2|TRBV2|.|TRBD1
TGTGCCAGCAGTGAAGGGACAGGAAGGCCCTATGGCTACACCTTC
CASSEGTGRPYGYTF
>TRBJ2-1|TRBV28|.|.
TGTGCCAGCAGTTTCCCCCGGAATGAGCAGTTCTTC
CASSFPRNEQFF
>TRBJ2-1|TRBV29-1|.|.
TGCAGCGTTGAGGGACAGAAGGGACTCTACAATGAGCAGTTCTTC
CSVEGQKGLYNEQFF
>TRBJ2-7|TRBV6-5|.|TRBD1
TGTGCCAGCAGTGACAGGGTTTCCCACGAGCAGTACTTC
CASSDRVSHEQYF
>TRBJ1-5|TRBV4-1|.|TRBD1
TGCGCCAGCAGCCAAGATACAGGGGAACAGCCCCAGCATTTT
CASSQDTGEQPQHF
>TRBJ2-2|TRBV4-3|.|TRBD2
TGCGCCAGCAGCCAAGATAGCGCGGGAGCTGGGGAGCTGTTTTTT
CASSQDSAGAGELFF
>TRBJ2-7|TRBV11-2|.|.
TGTGCCAGCAGCTTAGATTTCCCCAACGAGCAGTACTTC
CASSLDFPNEQYF
>TRBJ2-7|TRBV19|.|.
TGTGCCACCTCTGTGGGGGCCCCCTACGAGCAGTACTTC
CATSVGAPYEQYF
>TRBJ2-3|TRBV27|once|.
TGTGCCAGCAGTTTGGGAAGGAGCAATCAGCCCCAGTATTTT
CASSLGRSNQPQYF
>TRBJ2-3|TRBV28|once|TRBD2
TGTGCCAGCAGTTTAGCGGGAGGCCCAGATACGCAGTATTTT
CASSLAGGPDTQYF
>TRBJ2-3|TRBV4-3|.|.
TGCGCCAGCAGCCGCCCGAGGGGGAGGGGACCTCGGAGCACAGATACGCAGTATTTT
CASSRPRGRGPRSTDTQYF
>TRBJ2-1|TRBV4-1|.|TRBD2
TGCGCCAGCAGCCGAGAGACTAGCGGGGTCTCCTACAATGAGCAGTTCTTC
CASSRETSGVSYNEQFF
>TRBJ1-2|TRBV10-1|.|TRBD1
TGCGCCAGCTCTCCAGAGGAGACAGGGGACTATGGCTACACCTTC
CASSPEETGDYGYTF
>TRBJ1-5|TRBV4-3|.|.
TGCGCCAGCAGCCAAGATTTACGGTTCAATCAGCCCCAGCATTTT
CASSQDLRFNQPQHF
>TRBJ2-7|TRBV27|.|.
TGTGCCAGCGGAACCTCGATTACTAGTTTTAACTACGAGCAGTACTTC
CASGTSITSFNYEQYF
>TRBJ2-5|TRBV11-2|once|.
TGTGCCAGCAGCTTAGGTCTCCGGTCTAGAGAGACCCAGTACTTC
CASSLGLRSRETQYF
>TRBJ1-3|TRBV2|.|TRBD1
TGTGCCAGCAGCAAACTATTTTACAGGGGAAGTGGAGGAAACACCATATATTTT
CASSKLFYRGSGGNTIYF
>TRBJ2-1|TRBV27|.|TRBD1
TGTGCCAGCAGTTTATGGGGAGCCGGGACAGGGGGCGGCAATGAGCAGTTCTTC
CASSLWGAGTGGGNEQFF
>TRBJ2-1|TRBV19|.|.
TGTGCCAGTAGTATAGGAGACTCCTTTGATGAGCAGTTCTTC
CASSIGDSFDEQFF
>TRBJ2-7|TRBV27|.|.
TGTGCCAGCAGTCCACGGGTAGCGGCGTCCTACGAGCAGTACTTC
CASSPRVAASYEQYF
>TRBJ1-1|TRBV27|.|TRBD1
TGTGCCAGCAGTTTATGGGGAGGGGACAGGGAAGCTTTCTTT
CASSLWGGDREAFF